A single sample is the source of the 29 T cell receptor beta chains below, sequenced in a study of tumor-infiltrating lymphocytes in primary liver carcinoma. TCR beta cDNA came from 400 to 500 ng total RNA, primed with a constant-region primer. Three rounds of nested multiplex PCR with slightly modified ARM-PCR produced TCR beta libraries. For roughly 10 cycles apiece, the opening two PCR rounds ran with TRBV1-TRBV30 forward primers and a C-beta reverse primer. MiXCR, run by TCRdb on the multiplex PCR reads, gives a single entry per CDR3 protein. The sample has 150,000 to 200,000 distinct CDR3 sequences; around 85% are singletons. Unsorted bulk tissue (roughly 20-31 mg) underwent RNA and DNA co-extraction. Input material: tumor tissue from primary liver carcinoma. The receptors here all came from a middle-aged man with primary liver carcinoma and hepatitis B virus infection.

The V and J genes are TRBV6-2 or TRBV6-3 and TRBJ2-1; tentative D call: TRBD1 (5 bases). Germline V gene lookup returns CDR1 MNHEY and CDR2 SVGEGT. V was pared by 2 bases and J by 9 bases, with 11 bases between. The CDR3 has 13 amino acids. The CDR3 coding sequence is TGTGCCAGCAGTTACGATGCAGGGTCTGAGCAGTTCTTC. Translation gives CASSYDAGSEQFF.

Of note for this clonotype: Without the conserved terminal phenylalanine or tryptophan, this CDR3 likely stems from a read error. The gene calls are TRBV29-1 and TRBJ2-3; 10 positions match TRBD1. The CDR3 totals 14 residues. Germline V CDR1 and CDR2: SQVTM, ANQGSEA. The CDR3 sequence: CSVSGTGASDMQYY. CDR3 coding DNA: TGCAGTGTTTCCGGGACAGGGGCGTCAGATATGCAGTATTAT.

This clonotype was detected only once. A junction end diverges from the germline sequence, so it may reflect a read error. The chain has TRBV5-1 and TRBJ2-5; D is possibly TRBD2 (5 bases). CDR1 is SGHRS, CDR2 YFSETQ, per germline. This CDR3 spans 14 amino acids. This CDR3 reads CASSLVTIDETRYF. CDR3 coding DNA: TGCGCCAGCAGCTTGGTGACTATCGACGAGACCCGGTACTTC.

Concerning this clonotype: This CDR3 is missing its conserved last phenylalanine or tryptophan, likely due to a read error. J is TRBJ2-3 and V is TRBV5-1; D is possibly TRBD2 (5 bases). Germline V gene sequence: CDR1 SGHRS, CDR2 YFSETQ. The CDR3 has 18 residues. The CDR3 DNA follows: TGCGCCAACAGCTTTGGACTCCGACTGGAAACCCTAACAGATACGCAGTATTAT. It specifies CANSFGLRLETLTDTQYY.

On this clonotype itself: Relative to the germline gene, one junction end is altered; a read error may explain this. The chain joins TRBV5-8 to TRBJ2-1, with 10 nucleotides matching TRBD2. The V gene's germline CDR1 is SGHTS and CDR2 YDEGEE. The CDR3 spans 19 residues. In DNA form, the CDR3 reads TGTGCCAGCAGCTTTCACGGACTAGCGGCAGGGAGCTCCTACAATGAGAAGTTCTTC. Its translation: CASSFHGLAAGSSYNEKFF. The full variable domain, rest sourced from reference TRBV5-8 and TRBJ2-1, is EAGVTQSPTHLIKTRGQQATLRCSPISGHTSVYWYQQALGLGLQFLLWYDEGEERNRGNFPPRFSGRQFPNYSSELNVNALELEDSALYLCASSFHGLAAGSSYNEKFFGPGTRLTVL.

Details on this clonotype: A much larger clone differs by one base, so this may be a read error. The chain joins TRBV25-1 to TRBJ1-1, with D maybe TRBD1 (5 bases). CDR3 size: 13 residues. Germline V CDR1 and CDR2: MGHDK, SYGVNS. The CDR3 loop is CASRSGSLSEALF. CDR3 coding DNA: TGTGCCAGCAGGTCAGGGTCCCTCTCTGAAGCTTTATTT. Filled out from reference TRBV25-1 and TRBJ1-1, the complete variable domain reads EADIYQTPRYLVIGTGKKITLECSQTMGHDKMYWYQQDPGMELHLIHYSYGVNSTEKGDLSSESTVSRIRTEHFPLTLESARPSHTSQYLCASRSGSLSEALFGQGTRLTVV.

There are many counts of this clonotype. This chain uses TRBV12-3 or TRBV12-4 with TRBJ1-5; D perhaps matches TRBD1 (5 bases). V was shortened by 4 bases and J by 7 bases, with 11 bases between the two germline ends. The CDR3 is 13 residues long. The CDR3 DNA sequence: TGTGCCAGCAGTTCAGGGATGGGACAGCCCCAGCATTTT. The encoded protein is CASSSGMGQPQHF.

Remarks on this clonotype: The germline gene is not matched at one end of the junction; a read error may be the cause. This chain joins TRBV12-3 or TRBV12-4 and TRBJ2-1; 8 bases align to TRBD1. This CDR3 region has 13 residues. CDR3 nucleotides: TGTGCCACCCAGGGGGCCAAGGAGGATGAGCAATTCTTC. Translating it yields CATQGAKEDEQFF.

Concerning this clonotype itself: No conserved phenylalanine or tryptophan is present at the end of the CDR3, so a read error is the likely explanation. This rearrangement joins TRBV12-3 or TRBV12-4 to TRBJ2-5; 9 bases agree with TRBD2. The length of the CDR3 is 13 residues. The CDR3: CPSSLAGVEIQYI. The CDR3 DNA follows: TGTCCCAGCAGTTTAGCGGGGGTAGAGATCCAGTACATC.

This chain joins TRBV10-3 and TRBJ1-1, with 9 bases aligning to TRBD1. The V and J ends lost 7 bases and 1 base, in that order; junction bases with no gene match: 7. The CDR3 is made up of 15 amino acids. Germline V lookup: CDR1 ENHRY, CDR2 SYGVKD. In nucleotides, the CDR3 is TGTGCCATCAAGCGCGGGGACAGGGAGAACACTGAAGCTTTCTTT. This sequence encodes CAIKRGDRENTEAFF.

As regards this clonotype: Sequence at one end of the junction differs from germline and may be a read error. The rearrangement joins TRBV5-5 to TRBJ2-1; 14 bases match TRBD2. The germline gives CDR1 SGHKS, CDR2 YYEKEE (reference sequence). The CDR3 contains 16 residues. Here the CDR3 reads CASSLERTSGGNEQFF. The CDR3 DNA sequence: TGCGCCAGCAGCTTGGAACGGACTAGCGGGGGGAATGAGCAGTTCTTC.

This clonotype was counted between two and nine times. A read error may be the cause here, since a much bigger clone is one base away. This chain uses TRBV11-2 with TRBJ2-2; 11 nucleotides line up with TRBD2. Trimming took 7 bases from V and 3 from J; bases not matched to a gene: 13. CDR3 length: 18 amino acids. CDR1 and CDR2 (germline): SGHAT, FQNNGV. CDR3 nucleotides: TGTGCCAGCAACTGGGACGCCCCGGGACTAGCGGACACCGGGGAGCTGTTTTTT. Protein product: CASNWDAPGLADTGELFF.

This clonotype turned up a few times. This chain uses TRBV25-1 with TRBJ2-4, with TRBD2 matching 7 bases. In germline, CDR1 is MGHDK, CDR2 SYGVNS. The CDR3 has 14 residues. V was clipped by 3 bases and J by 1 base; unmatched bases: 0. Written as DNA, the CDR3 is TGTGCCAGCAGTGAGACTAGCGCCAAAAACATTCAGTACTTC. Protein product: CASSETSAKNIQYF.

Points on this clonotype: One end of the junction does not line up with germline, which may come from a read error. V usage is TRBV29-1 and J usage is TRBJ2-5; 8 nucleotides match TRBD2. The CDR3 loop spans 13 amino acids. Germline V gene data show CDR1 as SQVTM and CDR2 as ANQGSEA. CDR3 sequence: CSVGGTRKETHYF. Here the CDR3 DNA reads TGCAGCGTTGGAGGGACTAGGAAGGAGACCCACTACTTC. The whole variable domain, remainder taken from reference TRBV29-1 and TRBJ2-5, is SAVISQKPSRDICQRGTSLTIQCQVDSQVTMMFWYRQQPGQSLTLIATANQGSEATYESGFVIDKFPISRPNLTFSTLTVSNMSPEDSSIYLCSVGGTRKETHYFGPGTRLLVL.

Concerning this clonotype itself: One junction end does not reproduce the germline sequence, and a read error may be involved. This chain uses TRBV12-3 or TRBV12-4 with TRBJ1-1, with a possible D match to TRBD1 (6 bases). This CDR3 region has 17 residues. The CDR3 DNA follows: TGTGCCAGCAGTTTATGGACGGGGGGCTTTGGGAACATTGAAGCTTTCTTT. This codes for CASSLWTGGFGNIEAFF.

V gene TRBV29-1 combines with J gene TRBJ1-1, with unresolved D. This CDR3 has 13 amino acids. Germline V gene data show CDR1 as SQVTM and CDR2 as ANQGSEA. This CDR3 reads CTAQSQKNTEAFF. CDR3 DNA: TGCACTGCTCAGAGCCAGAAGAATACTGAAGCTTTCTTT.

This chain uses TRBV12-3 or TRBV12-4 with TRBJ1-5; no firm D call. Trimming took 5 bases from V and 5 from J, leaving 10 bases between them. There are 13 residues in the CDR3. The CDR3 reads CASSPERDQPQHF. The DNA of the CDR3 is TGTGCCAGCAGTCCAGAAAGAGATCAGCCCCAGCATTTT.

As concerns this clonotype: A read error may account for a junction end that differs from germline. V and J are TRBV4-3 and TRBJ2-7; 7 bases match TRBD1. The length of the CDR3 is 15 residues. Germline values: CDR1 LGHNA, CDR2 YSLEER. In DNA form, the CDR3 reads TGCGCCAGCAACCTCGAAGGGACAGCAGCTTACGAGCATCACTTC. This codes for CASNLEGTAAYEHHF.

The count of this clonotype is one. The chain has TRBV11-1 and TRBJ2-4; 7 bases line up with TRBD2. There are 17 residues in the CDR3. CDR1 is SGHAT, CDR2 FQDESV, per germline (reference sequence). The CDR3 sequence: CAGNFPGTSGTKNIQYF. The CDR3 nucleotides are TGTGCAGGCAACTTTCCCGGGACCAGCGGGACCAAAAACATTCAGTACTTC.

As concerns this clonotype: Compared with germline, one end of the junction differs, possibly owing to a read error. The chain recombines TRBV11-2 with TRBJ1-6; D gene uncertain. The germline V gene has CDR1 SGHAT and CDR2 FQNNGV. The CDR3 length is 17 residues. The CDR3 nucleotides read TGTGCTAGCAGCTTTGGCAGGATGAGCTCCTATAATTCACCCCTCCACTTT. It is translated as CASSFGRMSSYNSPLHF. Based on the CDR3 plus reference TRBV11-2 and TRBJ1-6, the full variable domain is EAGVAQSPRYKIIEKRQSVAFWCNPISGHATLYWYQQILGQGPKLLIQFQNNGVVDDSQLPKDRFSAERLKGVDSTLKIQPAKLEDSAVYLCASSFGRMSSYNSPLHFGNGTRLTVT.

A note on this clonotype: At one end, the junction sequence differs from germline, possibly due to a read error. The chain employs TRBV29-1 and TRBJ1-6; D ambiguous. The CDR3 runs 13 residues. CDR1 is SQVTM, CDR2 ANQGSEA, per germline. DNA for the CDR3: TGCAGCGTTGCTAGCTCCTGTAATTCACCCATCCACTTT. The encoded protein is CSVASSCNSPIHF. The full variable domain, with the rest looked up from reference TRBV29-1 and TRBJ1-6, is SAVISQKPSRDICQRGTSLTIQCQVDSQVTMMFWYRQQPGQSLTLIATANQGSEATYESGFVIDKFPISRPNLTFSTLTVSNMSPEDSSIYLCSVASSCNSPIHFGNGTRLTVT.

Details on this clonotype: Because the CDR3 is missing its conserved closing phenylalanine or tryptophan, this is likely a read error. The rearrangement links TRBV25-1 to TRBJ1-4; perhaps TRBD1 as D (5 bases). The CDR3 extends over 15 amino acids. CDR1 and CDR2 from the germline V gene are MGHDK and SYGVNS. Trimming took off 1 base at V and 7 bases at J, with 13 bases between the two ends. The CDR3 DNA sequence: TGTGCCAGCAGTGAATCAGGCAAGGGGCGTGAAAAACTGTTTATT. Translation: CASSESGKGREKLFI.

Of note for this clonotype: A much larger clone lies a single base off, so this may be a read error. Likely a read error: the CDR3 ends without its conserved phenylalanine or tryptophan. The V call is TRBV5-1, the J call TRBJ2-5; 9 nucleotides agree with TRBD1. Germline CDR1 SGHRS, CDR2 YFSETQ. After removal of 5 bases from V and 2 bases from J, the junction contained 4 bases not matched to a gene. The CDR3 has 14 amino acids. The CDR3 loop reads CASRLQGAQETQYL. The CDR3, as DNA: TGCGCCAGCAGACTACAGGGGGCGCAAGAGACCCAGTACCTC.

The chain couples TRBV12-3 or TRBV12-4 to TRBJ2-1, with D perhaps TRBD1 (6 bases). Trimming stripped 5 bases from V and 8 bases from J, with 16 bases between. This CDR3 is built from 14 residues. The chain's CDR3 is CASSPQGRHDEQFF. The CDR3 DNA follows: TGTGCCAGCAGTCCCCAGGGGCGGCATGATGAGCAGTTCTTC.

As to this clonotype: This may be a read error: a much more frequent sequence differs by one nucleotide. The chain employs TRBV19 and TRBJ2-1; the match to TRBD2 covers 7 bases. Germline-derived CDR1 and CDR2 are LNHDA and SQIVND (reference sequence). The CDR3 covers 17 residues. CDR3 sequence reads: CVSSPLTSPSSYNEQFF. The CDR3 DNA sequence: TGTGTCAGTAGTCCCCTGACTAGCCCCAGTTCCTACAATGAGCAGTTCTTC.

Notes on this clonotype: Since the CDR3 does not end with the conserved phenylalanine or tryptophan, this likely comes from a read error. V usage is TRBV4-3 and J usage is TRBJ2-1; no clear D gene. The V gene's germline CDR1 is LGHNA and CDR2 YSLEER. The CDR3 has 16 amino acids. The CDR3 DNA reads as TGCTCCAGCAGTCAAGATCCCTACTCAGAATACAATGAGCAGTTCCTC. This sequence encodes CSSSQDPYSEYNEQFL.

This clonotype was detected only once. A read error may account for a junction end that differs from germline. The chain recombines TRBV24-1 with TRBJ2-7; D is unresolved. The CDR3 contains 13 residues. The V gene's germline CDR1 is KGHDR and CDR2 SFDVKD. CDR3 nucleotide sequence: TGTGCCACCAGCAACGCTACCTCCTACGAACAGTACTTC. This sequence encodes CATSNATSYEQYF.

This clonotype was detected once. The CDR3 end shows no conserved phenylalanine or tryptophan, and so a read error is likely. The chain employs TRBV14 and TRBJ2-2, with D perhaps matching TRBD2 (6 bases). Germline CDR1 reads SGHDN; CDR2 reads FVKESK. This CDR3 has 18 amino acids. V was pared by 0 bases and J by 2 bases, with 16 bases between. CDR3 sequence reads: CASSQENGLACNTGELFV. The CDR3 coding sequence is TGTGCCAGCAGCCAAGAGAACGGCCTAGCGTGTAACACCGGGGAGCTGTTTGTT.

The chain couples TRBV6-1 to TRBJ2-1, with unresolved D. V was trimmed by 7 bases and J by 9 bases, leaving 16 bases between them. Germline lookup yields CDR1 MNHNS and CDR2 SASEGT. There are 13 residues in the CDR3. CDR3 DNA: TGTGCCAGCACTGAGCGAAAAAACAGTGAGCAGTTCTTC. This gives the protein CASTERKNSEQFF.